Each of the 21 T cell receptor beta chains below was sequenced from the same sample in a study of blood T cells in healthy people across ages. A second 7 to 11 cycle PCR used barcoded and J-beta primers. TCRdb recomputed calls from the 5' RACE reads with MiXCR, one row per CDR3 protein. This sample has some 1.6 million distinct CDR3 sequences, with roughly 30% found just once. The sequencing sample was made of blood. These receptor sequences come from a woman aged 30 to 39 in good health.

This clonotype was found many times. The V call is TRBV29-1, the J call TRBJ2-1; the match to TRBD2 covers 7 bases. In germline, CDR1 is SQVTM, CDR2 ANQGSEA. The ends lost 4 bases at V and 5 bases at J; junction bases unmatched: 5. This CDR3 is 13 amino acids long. For the CDR3, the DNA is TGCAGCGTTGTTGACGGGAGGAACAATGAGCAGTTCTTC. It encodes CSVVDGRNNEQFF.

The chain employs TRBV20-1 and TRBJ2-1, with D perhaps matching TRBD2 (5 bases). V lost 2 bases and J lost 3, with 11 bases in between. This CDR3 is built from 14 residues. The germline V gene encodes CDR1 DFQATT and CDR2 SNEGSKA (reference sequence). The CDR3 region has the DNA TGCAGTGCTAGACCAGCGGCGGGCTACAATGAGCAGTTCTTC. It codes for CSARPAAGYNEQFF.

The table lists this clonotype with a few counts. The rearrangement joins TRBV2 to TRBJ2-7; 11 bases are shared with TRBD2. CDR1 SNHLY and CDR2 FYNNEI come from the germline V gene. J gave up 3 bases and V 5 bases, and 6 bases lay outside the gene matches. The CDR3 runs to 15 residues. The CDR3: CASSRETSGNYEQYF. CDR3 nucleotides: TGTGCCAGCAGTCGCGAGACTAGCGGGAACTACGAGCAGTACTTC.

A few counts support this clonotype. This sequence joins TRBV20-1 and TRBJ2-1; D unresolved. Trimming stripped 0 bases from V and 13 bases from J, with 13 bases between. This CDR3 is built from 12 residues. The V gene's germline CDR1 is DFQATT and CDR2 SNEGSKA (reference sequence). This CDR3 is CSAREPRVPQFF. The DNA of the CDR3 is TGCAGTGCTAGAGAACCCAGAGTACCCCAGTTCTTC.

About this clonotype: A read error may be the cause here, since a much bigger clone is one base away. This is likely a read error, given that the CDR3 carries no conserved phenylalanine or tryptophan at its end. The CDR3 is CASSSEVRETQYC. The CDR3, as DNA: TGTGCCAGCAGCTCAGAGGTCCGAGAGACCCAGTACTGC. This chain links TRBV7-2 with TRBJ2-5; D call uncertain. The germline V gene encodes CDR1 SGHTA and CDR2 FQGNSA. This CDR3 has 13 amino acids. V dropped 4 bases and J dropped 4 bases, with 10 bases sitting between them.

In its sample, this clonotype was seen many times. V and J are TRBV20-1 and TRBJ2-7, with TRBD1 as a possible D gene (5 bases). The CDR3 contains 13 residues. Germline-derived CDR1 and CDR2 are DFQATT and SNEGSKA (reference sequence). V lost 2 bases, J lost 3 bases, and 11 bases lay in between. The CDR3 nucleotides read TGCAGTGCTAGACCGACGGACAACTACGAGCAGTACTTC. Translating gives CSARPTDNYEQYF.

About this clonotype itself: Being one base from a much bigger clone, this may be a read error. The rearrangement joins TRBV4-2 to TRBJ2-3, with a possible D match to TRBD2 (6 bases). This CDR3 has 16 amino acids. Trimming took off 1 base at V and 3 bases at J, with 14 bases between the two ends. CDR1 and CDR2 (germline): LGHNA, YNFKEQ. CDR3: CASSQGVAATTDTQYF. DNA of the CDR3: TGTGCCAGCAGCCAAGGAGTAGCGGCTACTACAGATACGCAGTATTTT.

This clonotype was seen more than once but under ten times. This sequence joins TRBV2 and TRBJ2-3, with TRBD1 identical over 7 bases. The CDR3 sequence is 11 residues long. Trimming took 6 bases from V and 13 from J; bases not matched to a gene: 7. CDR1 and CDR2 from the germline V gene are SNHLY and FYNNEI. CDR3 protein: CASRVTGTEYF. CDR3 bases: TGTGCCAGCAGAGTAACCGGGACAGAGTATTTT.

In nucleotides, the CDR3 is TGCGCCAGCAGCCAAGGGGGCTCGGGGACAACTAATGAAAAACTGTTTTTT. This gives the protein CASSQGGSGTTNEKLFF. The chain has TRBV4-1 and TRBJ1-4; perhaps TRBD1 as D (5 bases). The CDR3 has 17 residues. Germline V lookup: CDR1 MGHRA, CDR2 YSYEKL. Trimming removed 1 base from V and 0 bases from J, with 12 bases in between.

This clonotype was seen more than once but under ten times. The chain couples TRBV12-3 or TRBV12-4 to TRBJ1-2; weak D call: TRBD1 (6 bases). The V end lost 5 bases, the J end lost 6 bases, and 10 bases lay between the germline ends. The CDR3 is 12 residues long. The CDR3 DNA sequence: TGTGCCAGCAGTCCCTGGGACAATGGCTACACCTTC. Protein product: CASSPWDNGYTF.

With respect to this clonotype: At one end, the junction sequence differs from germline, possibly due to a read error. The chain employs TRBV7-3 and TRBJ2-3; no clear D gene. Germline CDR1 and CDR2: SGHTA and FQGTGA. This CDR3 has 15 residues. CDR3 sequence: CASSLTRLSTDTRYF. The CDR3 DNA reads as TGTGCCAGCAGCTTAACCAGGCTTAGCACAGATACGCGGTATTTT.

This rearrangement joins TRBV5-1 to TRBJ1-2; D is perhaps TRBD1 (6 bases). The V gene's germline CDR1 is SGHRS and CDR2 YFSETQ. This CDR3 is 18 amino acids long. Between the trimmed V and J ends, which lost 0 bases and 0 bases, there was a span of 18 bases. In nucleotides, the CDR3 is TGCGCCAGCAGCTTGGGATCAGGGGACGCCTTTTCTAACTATGGCTACACCTTC. Amino acids: CASSLGSGDAFSNYGYTF.

The CDR3 sequence: CASGPGSRHSGYTF. The CDR3 coding sequence is TGTGCCAGCGGTCCCGGGAGCCGCCACAGTGGCTACACCTTC. V usage is TRBV7-2 and J usage is TRBJ1-2; no definite D call. V lost 8 bases and J 7 bases, leaving 20 bases between the germline ends. This CDR3 is built from 14 residues. Germline values: CDR1 SGHTA, CDR2 FQGNSA. The full variable domain, its missing parts supplied by reference TRBV7-2 and TRBJ1-2, is GAGVSQSPSNKVTEKGKDVELRCDPISGHTALYWYRQSLGQGLEFLIYFQGNSAPDKSGLPSDRFSAERTGGSVSTLTIQRTQQEDSAVYLCASGPGSRHSGYTFGSGTRLTVV.

This clonotype was counted once. The chain is built from TRBV10-3 and TRBJ1-2; D unresolved. The V end was cut by 10 bases, the J end by 0 bases, with 18 bases between. The CDR3 runs to 15 residues. Germline V gene lookup returns CDR1 ENHRY and CDR2 SYGVKD. The DNA of the CDR3 is TGTGCCACCGTAACCACAGAGTCCGCTAACTATGGCTACACCTTC. This gives the protein CATVTTESANYGYTF.

The chain carries TRBV7-9 and TRBJ1-1; 8 bases map to TRBD1. V lost 6 bases, J lost 3 bases, and 12 bases stayed unmatched. The CDR3 loop spans 16 amino acids. The germline gives CDR1 SEHNR, CDR2 FQNEAQ (reference sequence). In DNA, the CDR3 is TGTGCCAGCAGTCGGACAGGGAGGGGGGTTTACACTGAAGCTTTCTTT. Translating gives CASSRTGRGVYTEAFF.

V is TRBV20-1 and J is TRBJ2-7; 12 bases line up with TRBD2. Trimming at V came to 8 bases and at J to 5 bases, leaving 13 bases not matched to a gene. This CDR3 has 15 amino acids. CDR1 and CDR2 (germline): DFQATT, SNEGSKA (reference sequence). The CDR3 loop is CSPDPGLAGLNEQYF. CDR3 bases: TGCAGTCCCGATCCCGGACTAGCGGGACTCAACGAGCAGTACTTC.

This clonotype has a handful of counts. The DNA for the CDR3 is TGTGCCAGCAGCTTAGGGGAAGCGACCTACACAGATACGCAGTATTTT. It codes for CASSLGEATYTDTQYF. The chain carries TRBV7-9 and TRBJ2-3, with unresolved D. Trimming removed 1 base at V and 2 bases at J, with 13 bases between. Germline V lookup: CDR1 SEHNR, CDR2 FQNEAQ (reference sequence). The CDR3 consists of 16 residues.

The rearrangement links TRBV29-1 to TRBJ2-3; 9 positions match TRBD1. V shed 8 bases and J 0 bases; nucleotides not matched to a gene: 6. The germline V gene encodes CDR1 SQVTM and CDR2 ANQGSEA. This CDR3 has 14 amino acids. The CDR3 bases are TGCAGCACGTCCGGGACAGGGAGCACAGATACGCAGTATTTT. Amino acids: CSTSGTGSTDTQYF.

Points on this clonotype: This clone may be a read error of a much larger clone one base away. This rearrangement joins TRBV29-1 to TRBJ2-3; the match to TRBD2 covers 8 bases. Germline loops: CDR1 SQVTM, CDR2 ANQGSEA. The CDR3 length is 14 residues. The V segment lost 8 bases and the J segment 5 bases; nucleotides outside the gene matches: 12. CDR3 sequence (DNA): TGCAGCCCCACCCGGGAGGGGGACATAGATACGCAGTATTTT. Translation: CSPTREGDIDTQYF.

The chain employs TRBV9 and TRBJ2-3; 13 bases line up with TRBD2. V trimming: 0 bases; J trimming: 5 bases; junction bases outside the gene matches: 6. Germline V lookup: CDR1 SGDLS, CDR2 YYNGEE. The CDR3 consists of 17 residues. Written as DNA, the CDR3 is TGTGCCAGCAGCGTAGCCCTTGGGACTAGCGGGAAAGATACGCAGTATTTT. Residues: CASSVALGTSGKDTQYF.

This rearrangement joins TRBV27 to TRBJ2-7; D gene ambiguous. V was trimmed by 8 bases and J by 4 bases, leaving 12 bases between them. The germline CDR1 and CDR2 sequences are MNHEY and SMNVEV (reference sequence). The CDR3 extends over 12 amino acids. CDR3 region: CASYKSRYEQYF. The CDR3 coding sequence is TGTGCCAGCTACAAGTCGAGGTACGAGCAGTACTTC.